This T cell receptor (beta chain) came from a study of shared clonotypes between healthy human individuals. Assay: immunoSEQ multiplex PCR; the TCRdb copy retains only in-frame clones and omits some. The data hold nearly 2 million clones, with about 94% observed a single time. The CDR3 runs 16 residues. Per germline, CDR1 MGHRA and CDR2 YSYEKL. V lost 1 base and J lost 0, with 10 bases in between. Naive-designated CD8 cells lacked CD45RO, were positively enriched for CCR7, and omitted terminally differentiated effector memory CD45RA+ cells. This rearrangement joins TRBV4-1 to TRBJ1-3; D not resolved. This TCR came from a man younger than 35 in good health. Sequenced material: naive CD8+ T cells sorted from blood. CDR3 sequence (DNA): TGCGCCAGCAGCCAAGTTGGCACCATCTCTGGAAACACCATATATTTT. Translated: CASSQVGTISGNTIYF.